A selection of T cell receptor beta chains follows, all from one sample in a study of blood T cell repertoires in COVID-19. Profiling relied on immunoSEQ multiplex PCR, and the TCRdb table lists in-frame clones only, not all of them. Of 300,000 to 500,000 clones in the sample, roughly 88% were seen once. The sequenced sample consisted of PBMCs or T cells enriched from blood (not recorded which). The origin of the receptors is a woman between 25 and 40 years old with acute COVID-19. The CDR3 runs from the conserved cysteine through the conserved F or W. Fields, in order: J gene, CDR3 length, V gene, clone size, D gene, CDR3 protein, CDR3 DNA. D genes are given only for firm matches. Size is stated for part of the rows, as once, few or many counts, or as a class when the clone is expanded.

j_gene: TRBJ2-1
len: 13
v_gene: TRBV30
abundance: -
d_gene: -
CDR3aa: CAWSQGNYNEQFF
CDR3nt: TGTGCCTGGAGTCAGGGGAACTACAATGAGCAGTTCTTC

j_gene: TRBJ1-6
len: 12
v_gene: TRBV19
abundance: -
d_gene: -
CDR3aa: CASSATVLDLHF
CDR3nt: TGTGCCAGTAGTGCGACAGTTTTGGACCTCCACTTT

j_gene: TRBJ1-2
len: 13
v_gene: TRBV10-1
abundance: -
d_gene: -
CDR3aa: CASSTGLTYGYTF
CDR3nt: TGCGCCAGCAGTACAGGGTTGACCTATGGCTACACCTTC

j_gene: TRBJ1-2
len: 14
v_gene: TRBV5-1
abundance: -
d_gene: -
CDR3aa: CASTEPGGSGGYTF
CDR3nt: TGCGCCAGCACAGAGCCTGGAGGTAGCGGTGGCTACACCTTC

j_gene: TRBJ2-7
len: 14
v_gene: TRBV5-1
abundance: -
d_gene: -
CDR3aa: CASSAGYSSYEQYF
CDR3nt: TGCGCCAGCAGCGCGGGATATAGCTCCTACGAGCAGTACTTC

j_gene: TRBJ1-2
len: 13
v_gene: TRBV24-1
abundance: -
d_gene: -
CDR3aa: CATSSGGSYGYTF
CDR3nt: TGTGCCACCAGTTCCGGGGGGAGCTATGGCTACACCTTC

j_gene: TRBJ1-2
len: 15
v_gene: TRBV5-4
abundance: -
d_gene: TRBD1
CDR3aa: CASSYTGEYGYGYTF
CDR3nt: TGTGCCAGCAGCTATACAGGGGAGTACGGTTATGGCTACACCTTC

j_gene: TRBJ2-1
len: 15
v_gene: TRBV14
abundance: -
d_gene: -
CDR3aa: CASSPHGGSYNEQFF
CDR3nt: TGTGCCAGCAGCCCCCACGGGGGCTCCTACAATGAGCAGTTCTTC

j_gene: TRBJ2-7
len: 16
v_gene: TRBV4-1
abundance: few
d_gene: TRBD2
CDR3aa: CASSQERGTSGGRQYF
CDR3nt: TGCGCCAGCAGCCAAGAACGGGGGACTAGCGGGGGACGACAGTACTTC

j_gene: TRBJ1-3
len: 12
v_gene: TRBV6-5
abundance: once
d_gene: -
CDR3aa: CASSSAGNTIYF
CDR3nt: TGTGCCAGCTCCAGTGCTGGAAACACCATATATTTT

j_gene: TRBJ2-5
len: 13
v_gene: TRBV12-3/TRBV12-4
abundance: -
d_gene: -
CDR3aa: CASSSRLDGTQYF
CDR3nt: TGTGCCAGCAGTTCAAGACTAGACGGGACCCAGTACTTC

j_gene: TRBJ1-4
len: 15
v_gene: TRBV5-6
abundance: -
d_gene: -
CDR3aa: CASSLGRRGNEKLFF
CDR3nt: TGTGCCAGCAGCTTGGGCAGGCGGGGAAATGAAAAACTGTTTTTT

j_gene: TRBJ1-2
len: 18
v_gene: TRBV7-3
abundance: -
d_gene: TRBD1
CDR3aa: CASTLRGTVRASNYGYTF
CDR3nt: TGTGCCAGCACCCTCCGGGGGACAGTTCGGGCGTCGAACTATGGCTACACCTTC

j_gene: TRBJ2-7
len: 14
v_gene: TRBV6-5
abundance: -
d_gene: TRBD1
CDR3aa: CASSPWDRGYEQYF
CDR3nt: TGTGCCAGCAGTCCTTGGGACAGGGGCTACGAGCAGTACTTC

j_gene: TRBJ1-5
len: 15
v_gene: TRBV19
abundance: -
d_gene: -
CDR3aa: CASSIGELSNQPQHF
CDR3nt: TGTGCCAGTAGTATAGGGGAGCTTAGCAATCAGCCCCAGCATTTT

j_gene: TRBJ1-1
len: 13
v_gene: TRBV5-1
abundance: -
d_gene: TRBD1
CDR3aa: CASSPFRDSEAFF
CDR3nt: TGCGCCAGCAGCCCCTTTAGGGACAGCGAAGCTTTCTTT

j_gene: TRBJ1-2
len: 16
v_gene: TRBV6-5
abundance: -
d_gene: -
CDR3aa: CASSYSGAGLIYGYTF
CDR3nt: TGTGCCAGCAGTTACTCGGGGGCAGGGCTCATCTATGGCTACACCTTC

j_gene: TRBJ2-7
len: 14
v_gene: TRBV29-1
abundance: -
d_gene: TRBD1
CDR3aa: CSVKDRGRSYEQYF
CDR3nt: TGCAGCGTGAAAGACAGGGGTCGTTCCTACGAGCAGTACTTC

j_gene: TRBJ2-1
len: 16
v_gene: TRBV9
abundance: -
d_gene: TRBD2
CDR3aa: CASSAGLAGGYNEQFF
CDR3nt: TGTGCCAGCAGCGCAGGACTAGCGGGGGGTTACAATGAGCAGTTCTTC

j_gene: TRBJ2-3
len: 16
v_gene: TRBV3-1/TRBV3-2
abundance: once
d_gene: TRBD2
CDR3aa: CASSKTSGGFADTQYF
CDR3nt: TGTGCCAGCAGCAAAACTAGCGGGGGGTTCGCAGATACGCAGTATTTT

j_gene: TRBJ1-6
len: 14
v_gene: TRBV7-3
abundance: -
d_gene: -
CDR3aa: CASSFSGGISPLHF
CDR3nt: TGTGCCAGCAGCTTCTCAGGCGGGATTTCACCCCTCCACTTT

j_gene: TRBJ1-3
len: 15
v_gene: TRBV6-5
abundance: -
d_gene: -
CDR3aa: CASSIGGLARSTIYF
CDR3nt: TGTGCCAGCAGTATTGGGGGACTAGCCCGTAGCACCATATATTTT

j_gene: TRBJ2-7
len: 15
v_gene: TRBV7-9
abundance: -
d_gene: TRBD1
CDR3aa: CASSSWTGGAYEQYF
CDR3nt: TGTGCCAGCAGCTCCTGGACAGGGGGCGCTTACGAGCAGTACTTC

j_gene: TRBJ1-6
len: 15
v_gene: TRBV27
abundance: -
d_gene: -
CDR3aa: CASSLTVSGFAPLHF
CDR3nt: TGTGCCAGCAGTTTAACGGTGAGCGGATTTGCTCCCCTCCACTTT

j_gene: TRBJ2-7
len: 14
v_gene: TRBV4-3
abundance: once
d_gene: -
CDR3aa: CASSQDPGSYEQYF
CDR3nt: TGCGCCAGCAGCCAAGACCCGGGCTCCTACGAGCAGTACTTC

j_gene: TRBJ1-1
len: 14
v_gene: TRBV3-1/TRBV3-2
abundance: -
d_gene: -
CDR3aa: CATLRGGMNTEAFF
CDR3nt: TGTGCCACTTTGCGTGGGGGGATGAACACTGAAGCTTTCTTT

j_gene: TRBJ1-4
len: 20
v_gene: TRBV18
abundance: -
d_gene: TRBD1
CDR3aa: CASSPRSGTGGRISNEKLFF
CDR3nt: TGTGCCAGCTCACCACGCTCTGGGACAGGGGGCCGCATTTCTAATGAAAAACTGTTTTTT

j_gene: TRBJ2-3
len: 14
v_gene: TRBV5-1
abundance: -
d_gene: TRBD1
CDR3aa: CASSWGQGGDTQYF
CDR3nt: TGCGCCAGCAGCTGGGGACAGGGAGGAGATACGCAGTATTTT

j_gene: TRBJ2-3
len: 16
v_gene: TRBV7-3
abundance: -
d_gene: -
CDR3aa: CASSPKAGLLGDTQYF
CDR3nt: TGTGCCAGCAGCCCCAAGGCGGGTCTTCTAGGAGATACGCAGTATTTT